This entry lists 3 T cell receptor beta chains sequenced from one sample in a study of T cell responses to AZD1222 COVID-19 vaccine. TCRdb keeps only in-frame clones here, not all; method: immunoSEQ multiplex PCR. Seen here are 180,000 or so clones, 85% to 95% observed once, and the top ten hold roughly 1%. The source was peripheral blood, collected 28 days after the second dose of the MenACWY control vaccine. The receptors were gathered from an adult who received the MenACWY meningococcal vaccine as a control.

V and J are TRBV2 and TRBJ2-3; 9 bases map to TRBD2. V shed 5 bases and J 1 base; nucleotides not matched to a gene: 10. Germline-derived CDR1 and CDR2 are SNHLY and FYNNEI. The CDR3 spans 17 residues. This CDR3 is CASSPLLAGDRTDTQYF. As DNA, the CDR3 is TGTGCCAGCAGTCCATTATTAGCGGGGGACCGCACAGATACGCAGTATTTT.

This chain links TRBV2 with TRBJ2-1, with D perhaps TRBD2 (5 bases). The CDR3 loop spans 11 amino acids. Germline lookup yields CDR1 SNHLY and CDR2 FYNNEI. V was trimmed by 0 bases and J by 14 bases, leaving 8 bases between them. Here the CDR3 DNA reads TGTGCCAGCAGTGAAGCCGGGCGGGAGTTCTTC. It specifies CASSEAGREFF. Supplemented by reference TRBV2 and TRBJ2-1, the full variable domain reads EPEVTQTPSHQVTQMGQEVILRCVPISNHLYFYWYRQILGQKVEFLVSFYNNEISEKSEIFDDQFSVERPDGSNFTLKIRSTKLEDSAMYFCASSEAGREFFGPGTRLTVL.

The chain recombines TRBV27 with TRBJ2-7; no clear D gene. CDR1 and CDR2 (germline): MNHEY, SMNVEV (reference sequence). This CDR3 comprises 13 residues. V was trimmed by 6 bases and J by 0 bases, leaving 9 bases between them. Here the CDR3 reads CASSRWGSYEQYF. The DNA for the CDR3 is TGTGCCAGCAGCCGTTGGGGCTCCTACGAGCAGTACTTC.